This T cell receptor (beta chain) was retrieved from a study of molecular identifiers for immune sequencing clone quantification. Regarding the study as a whole: Beyond 20 RNA copies, clones held over 98% of effector molecules, compared with under 1% in naive cells.

The CDR3 loop spans 14 amino acids. Germline CDR1 reads SGHVS; CDR2 reads FNYEAQ. Trimming stripped 3 bases from V and 6 bases from J, with 14 bases between. TCRdb analysed the PCR reads with MiXCR anew, one entry per CDR3 protein. The repertoire consists of approximately 550,000 distinct CDR3 sequences, with under 30% occurring once and the leading ten covering around 0.79%. The table lists this clonotype with many counts. Its antigen is unidentified. The authors sorted naive CD8 T cells as CD8+CD4-CCR7+CD45RA+. This clonotype was obtained from a human donor in good health. Some libraries in this study had Jurkat cell RNA spiked in. The V call is TRBV7-6, the J call TRBJ1-1; D remains ambiguous. The sample comprised naive CD8+ T cells from blood, with Jurkat cell RNA spiked in. Subset in this sample: FACS-sorted CD8+CD4-CCR7+CD45RA+ naive T cells. CDR3 DNA sequence: TGTGCCAGCAGCTTTGGAGGACCTGGCTCTGAAGCTTTCTTT. As protein: CASSFGGPGSEAFF.